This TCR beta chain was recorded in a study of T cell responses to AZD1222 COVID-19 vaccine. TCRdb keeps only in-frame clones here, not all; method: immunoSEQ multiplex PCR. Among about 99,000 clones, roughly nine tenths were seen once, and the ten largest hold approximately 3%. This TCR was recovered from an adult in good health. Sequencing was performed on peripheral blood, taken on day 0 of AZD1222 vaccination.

CDR3: CASSERERGPYDEQFF. CDR3 coding DNA: TGTGCCAGCAGTGAGAGGGAAAGGGGTCCATACGATGAGCAGTTCTTC. V is TRBV6-1 and J is TRBJ2-1; possibly TRBD1 or TRBD2 for D (5 bases each). V lost 3 bases, J lost 8 bases, and 20 bases lay in between. Germline V gene lookup returns CDR1 MNHNS and CDR2 SASEGT. The CDR3 length is 16 residues.